The text below deals with one T cell receptor beta chain. Sequencing was performed with immunoSEQ multiplex PCR; in TCRdb, only in-frame clones are kept and a portion is missing. The sample carries 50,000 to 65,000 clones, around 90% recorded once. The data are from a study of blood T cell repertoires in COVID-19. Sample: peripheral blood. The clonotype originates from a human donor in a cohort sampled during active COVID-19.

CDR3 in amino acids: CASSQDAGGYEQYF. CDR3 DNA: TGTGCCAGCAGCCAAGACGCGGGGGGCTACGAGCAGTACTTC. J is TRBJ2-7 and V is TRBV3-1 (or the pseudogene TRBV3-2); 8 bases align to TRBD2. The CDR3 length is 14 residues. V lost 0 bases, J lost 3 bases, and 1 base stayed unmatched. Germline V CDR1 and CDR2: LGHDT, YNNKEL (reference sequence).